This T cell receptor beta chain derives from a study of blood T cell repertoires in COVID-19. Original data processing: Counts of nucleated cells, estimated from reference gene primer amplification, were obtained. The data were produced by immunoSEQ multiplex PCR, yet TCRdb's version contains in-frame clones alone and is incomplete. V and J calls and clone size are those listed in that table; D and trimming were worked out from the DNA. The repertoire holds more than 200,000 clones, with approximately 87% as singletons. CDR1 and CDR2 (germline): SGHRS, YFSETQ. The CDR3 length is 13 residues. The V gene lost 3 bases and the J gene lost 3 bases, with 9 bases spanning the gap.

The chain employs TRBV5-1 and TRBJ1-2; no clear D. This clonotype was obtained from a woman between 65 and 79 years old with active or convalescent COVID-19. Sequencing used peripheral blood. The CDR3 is CASSSGMDYGYTF. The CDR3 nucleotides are TGCGCCAGCAGCTCAGGTATGGACTATGGCTACACCTTC.